Following are 28 T cell receptor beta chains from one sample sequenced in a study of T cells in Graves' hyperthyroidism and ophthalmopathy. RNA transcripts gave rise to amplified TCR beta CDR3 regions. First-round RT-PCR targeting the TCR CDR3 was performed with the HTBI primer set. TCRdb independently ran MiXCR on the multiplex PCR reads; one entry per CDR3 protein. The table shows around 420,000 distinct CDR3 sequences, with about 13% occurring only once. Sequencing was performed on blood. These receptors were taken from a woman aged 18 to 35 with Graves' hyperthyroidism.

This clonotype was seen a handful of times. V gene TRBV29-1 combines with J gene TRBJ2-5, with 10 bases aligning to TRBD2. Trimming removed 7 bases from V and 3 bases from J; junction bases left unmatched: 26. Germline V gene lookup returns CDR1 SQVTM and CDR2 ANQGSEA. CDR3 length: 20 residues. The CDR3 is CSAQPPGLARLVSPEETQYF. CDR3 in DNA: TGCAGCGCCCAACCGCCGGGACTAGCGAGACTCGTTTCCCCTGAAGAGACCCAGTACTTC.

This clonotype was seen repeatedly, ten times or more. The CDR3 loop is CSVTPGGSPSNEQFF. The CDR3 nucleotides read TGCAGCGTCACGCCCGGGGGTTCCCCCAGCAATGAGCAGTTCTTC. The J gene is TRBJ2-1, the V gene TRBV29-1; a possible D gene is TRBD2 (6 bases). Trimming removed 6 bases at V and 6 bases at J, with 21 bases between. The CDR3 covers 15 residues. Germline V CDR1 and CDR2: SQVTM, ANQGSEA.

The chain carries TRBV20-1 and TRBJ2-1, with no clear D. Germline V lookup: CDR1 DFQATT, CDR2 SNEGSKA (reference sequence). The CDR3 runs 13 residues. The V gene lost 0 bases and the J gene lost 2 bases, with 5 bases spanning the gap. CDR3 residues: CSARDPTYNEQFF. CDR3 in DNA: TGCAGTGCTAGAGATCCAACCTACAATGAGCAGTTCTTC.

This clonotype was seen repeatedly, ten times or more. The rearrangement joins TRBV20-1 to TRBJ2-3; 7 bases are shared with TRBD2. V shed 1 base, J shed 5 bases, and the junction held 9 bases outside the gene matches. Germline loops: CDR1 DFQATT, CDR2 SNEGSKA (reference sequence). CDR3 length: 15 residues. As DNA, the CDR3 is TGCAGTGCTAGAGTGCCCCTCCGGGAGGAAGATACGCAGTATTTT. Its translation: CSARVPLREEDTQYF.

This clonotype has at least ten counts. This rearrangement joins TRBV20-1 to TRBJ2-7, with 9 positions matching TRBD1. CDR3 length equals 15 residues. J gave up 3 bases and V 4 bases, and 10 bases lay outside the gene matches. Per germline, CDR1 DFQATT and CDR2 SNEGSKA (reference sequence). The CDR3 DNA is TGCAGTGCTACACGAGGGGACAGGGAAATCTACGAGCAGTACTTC. Protein product: CSATRGDREIYEQYF.

Of note for this clonotype: Possible read error: a much larger clone is one base away. The rearrangement links TRBV27 to TRBJ2-7, with 9 bases matching TRBD2. From germline, CDR1 is MNHEY and CDR2 SMNVEV (reference sequence). This CDR3 is 16 amino acids long. CDR3 nucleotides: TGTGTCAGCAGTTTAGGGATGCCTAGCGGGACCTACGAGCAGTACTTC. Translated, it gives CVSSLGMPSGTYEQYF.

J is TRBJ1-5 and V is TRBV19; a possible D gene is TRBD1 (6 bases). The CDR3 loop spans 15 amino acids. V lost 7 bases, J lost 7 bases, and 20 bases lay in between. The germline V gene encodes CDR1 LNHDA and CDR2 SQIVND (reference sequence). The CDR3 region is CASKGSPGGGQPQHF. The CDR3 region has the DNA TGTGCCAGTAAGGGCTCCCCGGGGGGCGGCCAGCCCCAGCATTTT.

In this sample, this clonotype turned up many times. This rearrangement joins TRBV11-2 to TRBJ1-1, with D uncertain. The CDR3 extends over 14 amino acids. V was shortened by 2 bases and J by 1 base, with 8 bases between the two germline ends. Per the germline V gene, CDR1 is SGHAT and CDR2 is FQNNGV. CDR3 sequence (DNA): TGTGCCAGCAGCTTAAATGGGCAGAACACTGAAGCTTTCTTT. Amino acid sequence: CASSLNGQNTEAFF.

This clonotype was recorded at least ten times. This chain connects TRBV6-2 or TRBV6-3 to TRBJ1-1; 10 bases line up with TRBD1. Germline V CDR1 and CDR2: MNHEY, SVGEGT. Germline trimming cut 4 bases from V and 2 bases from J; bases unmatched to any gene: 13. The CDR3 consists of 18 residues. CDR3 coding DNA: TGTGCCAGCAGTTCCCCCCCCGGACAGGGGGATACAAACACTGAAGCTTTCTTT. This codes for CASSSPPGQGDTNTEAFF.

In its sample, this clonotype was seen many times. The chain carries TRBV5-1 and TRBJ2-1; 11 positions match TRBD1. CDR1 and CDR2 (germline): SGHRS, YFSETQ. V shed 6 bases and J 10 bases; nucleotides not matched to a gene: 9. This CDR3 region has 14 residues. CDR3 loop: CASTPGQGAEEQFF. The CDR3 region has the DNA TGCGCCAGCACCCCCGGACAGGGGGCAGAAGAGCAGTTCTTC.

This rearrangement joins TRBV7-9 to TRBJ1-5, with D possibly TRBD1 on 5 matching bases. The CDR3 is 16 residues long. Per germline, CDR1 SEHNR and CDR2 FQNEAQ (reference sequence). V lost 5 bases and J lost 2, with 16 bases in between. Here the CDR3 reads CASSLYWDGGNQPQHF. As DNA, the CDR3 is TGTGCCAGCAGCCTTTATTGGGACGGAGGCAATCAGCCCCAGCATTTT.

This clonotype showed up many times. The genes are TRBV3-1 and TRBJ2-3; 9 nucleotides agree with TRBD2. Germline lookup yields CDR1 LGHDT and CDR2 YNNKEL (reference sequence). Germline trimming cut 4 bases from V and 10 bases from J; bases unmatched to any gene: 9. CDR3 length: 14 residues. The CDR3 DNA sequence: TGTGCCAGCAGCCCAACTAGCGGGCCCCATGCGCAGTATTTT. It codes for CASSPTSGPHAQYF.

Sample share makes this clonotype medium-sized (0.01 to 0.1%). The chain carries TRBV2 and TRBJ2-7, with D perhaps given as TRBD1 or TRBD2 (5 bases each). The CDR3 is 13 amino acids. The germline gives CDR1 SNHLY, CDR2 FYNNEI. The ends were cut back, 2 bases at V and 3 bases at J, with 8 bases in the middle. DNA for the CDR3: TGTGCCAGCAGTGAAATGGGGGTCTACGAGCAGTACTTC. Translating it yields CASSEMGVYEQYF.

This clonotype occurred many times. The gene calls are TRBV27 and TRBJ1-1, with TRBD1 matching over 7 bases. V lost 3 bases, J lost 1 base, and 11 bases stayed unmatched. This CDR3 spans 17 amino acids. Germline-derived CDR1 and CDR2 are MNHEY and SMNVEV (reference sequence). The CDR3 loop is CASSFYPPTGENTEAFF. The CDR3 region has the DNA TGTGCCAGCAGTTTCTATCCCCCTACAGGGGAGAACACTGAAGCTTTCTTT.

The genes are TRBV4-1 and TRBJ1-2, with D maybe TRBD1 (5 bases). Trimming removed 0 bases from V and 0 bases from J, with 14 bases in between. This CDR3 comprises 17 residues. Germline V gene data show CDR1 as MGHRA and CDR2 as YSYEKL. The CDR3 sequence: CASSQDRAGLANYGYTF. In DNA form, the CDR3 reads TGCGCCAGCAGCCAAGATAGGGCAGGGTTAGCTAACTATGGCTACACCTTC.

This clonotype was counted many times. The chain carries TRBV10-3 and TRBJ1-6; no definite D call. V shed 4 bases and J shed 5 bases, with 9 bases lying between them. CDR1 and CDR2 (germline): ENHRY, SYGVKD. The CDR3 runs 14 residues. DNA of the CDR3: TGTGCCATCAGTGGGGGTGCAAATAATTCACCCCTCCACTTT. Protein product: CAISGGANNSPLHF.

The chain employs TRBV12-3 or TRBV12-4 and TRBJ2-7, with D perhaps TRBD2 (6 bases). Trimming cost V 5 bases and J 2 bases, with 13 bases left between them. The CDR3 covers 14 residues. The CDR3 region is CASSRRDFPYEQYF. The CDR3 DNA follows: TGTGCCAGCAGTAGACGGGACTTCCCCTACGAGCAGTACTTC.

This clonotype was found many times. The chain is built from TRBV27 and TRBJ1-1; D possibly corresponds to TRBD1 (5 bases). CDR1 is MNHEY and CDR2 is SMNVEV in the germline V gene (reference sequence). V lost 1 base, J lost 7 bases, and 7 bases lay in between. This CDR3 has 12 amino acids. The CDR3 region is CASSLLTGEAFF. Written as DNA, the CDR3 is TGTGCCAGCAGTTTATTAACAGGTGAAGCTTTCTTT.

Details on this clonotype: A much larger clone lies a single base off, so this may be a read error. The CDR3 DNA reads TGTGCCATCAGTCCGGGACCCCAGCCAGCCCAGTACTTC. This translates into CAISPGPQPAQYF. This sequence joins TRBV10-3 and TRBJ2-5; D may be TRBD1 or TRBD2 (5 bases each). V was trimmed by 5 bases and J by 9 bases, leaving 16 bases between them. Germline-derived CDR1 and CDR2 are ENHRY and SYGVKD. The CDR3 has 13 residues.

The table lists this clonotype with a few counts. The chain links TRBV18 to TRBJ1-1, with D perhaps matching TRBD1 (6 bases). Germline V gene sequence: CDR1 KGHSH, CDR2 LQKENI. This CDR3 is built from 16 residues. Deletions cut 2 bases from V and 6 bases from J, with 19 bases between. The DNA for the CDR3 is TGTGCCAGCTCACCAGGGGGCAGGGGAGGGTTCGCTGAAGCTTTCTTT. The encoded protein is CASSPGGRGGFAEAFF.

This clonotype was seen many times. The chain carries TRBV27 and TRBJ1-1; perhaps TRBD1 as D (6 bases). V dropped 6 bases and J dropped 9 bases, with 17 bases sitting between them. This CDR3 region has 13 residues. CDR1 and CDR2 from the germline V gene are MNHEY and SMNVEV (reference sequence). The CDR3 nucleotides are TGTGCCAGCAGACCCCTCGGGGGGCGGAAAGCTTTCTTT. It translates to CASRPLGGRKAFF.

The chain employs TRBV10-3 and TRBJ2-1; TRBD2 matches at 10 bases. CDR1 and CDR2 from the germline V gene are ENHRY and SYGVKD. This CDR3 has 16 amino acids. Unmatched junction bases numbered 7, after V lost 6 bases and J lost 2 bases. The CDR3 region is CAIREGLAGAYNEQFF. DNA of the CDR3: TGTGCCATCAGGGAGGGGCTAGCGGGGGCCTACAATGAGCAGTTCTTC.

In the case of this clonotype: Its ends do not fully match the called genes, so a read error is possible. The chain uses TRBV7-9 and TRBJ1-1; no clear D. Germline CDR1 SEHNR, CDR2 FQNEAQ (reference sequence). This CDR3 has 14 amino acids. CDR3 sequence reads: CVSSQRRSGTEAFF. The DNA for the CDR3 is TGTGTCAGCAGCCAGCGGCGATCGGGGACTGAAGCTTTCTTT.

This clonotype came up many times. The chain is built from TRBV3-1 and TRBJ2-3; the match to TRBD2 covers 15 bases. This CDR3 is 18 amino acids long. Per the germline V gene, CDR1 is LGHDT and CDR2 is YNNKEL (reference sequence). Trimming took 3 bases from V and 0 from J; bases not matched to a gene: 4. The CDR3 loop is CASSHPGLAGGSTDTQYF. The CDR3 DNA is TGTGCCAGCAGCCATCCGGGACTAGCGGGAGGAAGCACAGATACGCAGTATTTT.

This clonotype appeared many times. V usage is TRBV7-8 and J usage is TRBJ2-7, with TRBD1 as a possible D gene (6 bases). Trimming took 7 bases from V and 4 from J, leaving 20 bases between them. The germline V gene has CDR1 SGHVS and CDR2 FQNEAQ. CDR3 size: 15 residues. The CDR3 loop is CASTHLGAEGYEQYF. For the CDR3, the DNA is TGTGCCAGCACCCATCTGGGGGCTGAAGGGTACGAGCAGTACTTC.

This clonotype was detected many times. The rearrangement uses TRBV6-1 and TRBJ2-2; TRBD2 matches 10 bases. V lost 10 bases, J lost 5 bases, and 13 bases stayed unmatched. CDR1 is MNHNS and CDR2 is SASEGT in the germline V gene. This CDR3 is built from 16 residues. The CDR3 region has the DNA TGTGCCAACAGAAAAGTAGCGGGAGGCCCAACCGGGGAGCTGTTTTTT. Translating gives CANRKVAGGPTGELFF.

On this clonotype itself: A much larger clone lies a single base off, so this may be a read error. V usage is TRBV11-2 and J usage is TRBJ2-3; D perhaps matches TRBD2 (6 bases). The CDR3 sequence is 15 residues long. CDR1 and CDR2 (germline): SGHAT, FQNNGV. Trimming took off 4 bases at V and 4 bases at J, with 15 bases between the two ends. Here the CDR3 reads CASSYGGVAADTQYF. CDR3 coding DNA: TGTGCCAGCAGCTATGGCGGGGTGGCGGCAGATACGCAGTATTTT.

The rearrangement uses TRBV6-1 and TRBJ2-7, with 8 bases that match TRBD2. CDR1 is MNHNS and CDR2 is SASEGT in the germline V gene. J was trimmed by 1 base and V by 8 bases; bases with no gene match: 10. The CDR3 runs 15 residues. Here the CDR3 DNA reads TGTGCCAGCGGCGGGCGGGGGGCACAGTCCTACGAGCAGTACTTC. This gives the protein CASGGRGAQSYEQYF.